Listed here are 25 T cell receptor beta chains from one sample, sequenced in a study of T cells in Graves' hyperthyroidism and ophthalmopathy. TCR beta CDR3 regions were amplified from RNA transcripts. TCR CDR3 regions were first amplified by RT-PCR with HTBI primers. TCRdb analysed the multiplex PCR reads with MiXCR anew, one entry per CDR3 protein. Of 600,000 to 800,000 distinct CDR3 sequences in the sample, roughly a third were seen once. Sequencing used blood. The receptors were gathered from a woman between 40 and 55 years old with Graves' hyperthyroidism.

Ten or more counts support this clonotype. The CDR3 protein is CATSGGGNSPLHF. The CDR3, as DNA: TGTGCCACCAGCGGAGGGGGGAATTCACCCCTCCACTTT. V usage is TRBV15 and J usage is TRBJ1-6; maybe TRBD1 (6 bases). Germline values: CDR1 LNHNV, CDR2 YYDKDF (reference sequence). Deletions cut 5 bases from V and 7 bases from J, with 9 bases between. The length of the CDR3 is 13 residues.

This CDR3 reads CSVDRVPTEAFF. The DNA of the CDR3 is TGCAGCGTCGACAGGGTACCGACTGAAGCTTTCTTT. The rearrangement joins TRBV29-1 to TRBJ1-1; 7 positions match TRBD1. The V segment lost 6 bases and the J segment 5 bases; nucleotides outside the gene matches: 6. Germline V gene sequence: CDR1 SQVTM, CDR2 ANQGSEA. The CDR3 loop spans 12 amino acids.

Concerning this clonotype itself: Possible read error: a much larger clone is one base away. V and J are TRBV7-2 and TRBJ2-7, with 7 bases matching TRBD1. The CDR3 contains 15 residues. Per the germline V gene, CDR1 is SGHTA and CDR2 is FQGNSA. The chain's CDR3 is CAGSRPGQVSYEQYF. The DNA of the CDR3 is TGTGCCGGCAGCCGACCAGGACAGGTTTCCTACGAGCAGTACTTC.

The V gene is TRBV5-1, the J gene TRBJ2-5; 8 nucleotides match TRBD2. V trimming: 5 bases; J trimming: 0 bases; junction bases outside the gene matches: 6. CDR1 and CDR2 (germline): SGHRS, YFSETQ. The CDR3 has 15 amino acids. CDR3 region: CASSPGGAYQETQYF. The DNA of the CDR3 is TGCGCCAGCAGTCCCGGGGGGGCCTACCAAGAGACCCAGTACTTC. Full variable domain (remainder filled in from reference TRBV5-1 and TRBJ2-5): KAGVTQTPRYLIKTRGQQVTLSCSPISGHRSVSWYQQTPGQGLQFLFEYFSETQRNKGNFPGRFSGRQFSNSRSEMNVSTLELGDSALYLCASSPGGAYQETQYFGPGTRLLVL.

As to this clonotype: It is unclear where the CDR3 begins or ends on the DNA, so no DNA is shown, and the CDR3 is as TCRdb lists it. The chain is built from TRBV12-3 or TRBV12-4 and TRBJ2-3. Ends included, the CDR3 has 17 residues. This CDR3 reads CASSFLEKEGVTDTQYF.

This CDR3 is CATSAPTGGGAYEQYF. CDR3 nucleotides: TGTGCCACCAGTGCCCCGACGGGTGGGGGGGCCTACGAGCAGTACTTC. The chain employs TRBV24-1 and TRBJ2-7; 7 nucleotides align to TRBD2. Per the germline V gene, CDR1 is KGHDR and CDR2 is SFDVKD. This CDR3 has 16 amino acids. Unmatched junction bases numbered 11, after V lost 5 bases and J lost 2 bases.

The chain links TRBV15 to TRBJ2-3; no definite D call. There are 15 residues in the CDR3. Per germline, CDR1 LNHNV and CDR2 YYDKDF (reference sequence). V shed 2 bases and J shed 8 bases, with 17 bases lying between them. The CDR3 here is CATSRTGRSLGTQYF. The CDR3 nucleotides are TGTGCCACCAGCAGAACTGGCAGGTCGTTAGGTACGCAGTATTTT.

About this clonotype: The junction departs from the called germline gene at one end, perhaps through a read error. The J gene is TRBJ2-1, the V gene TRBV7-2; D gene unclear. CDR3 size: 13 residues. Looked up from germline, CDR1 is SGHTA and CDR2 is FQGNSA. The CDR3 loop is CASSQDAANEQFF. The CDR3 DNA follows: TGCGCCAGCAGCCAAGATGCGGCCAATGAGCAGTTCTTC.

The chain recombines TRBV7-2 with TRBJ2-5, with 8 bases lining up with TRBD1. The CDR3 is 15 amino acids. Germline V gives CDR1 SGHTA, CDR2 FQGNSA. The J segment lost 4 bases and the V segment lost 4 bases, leaving 8 bases of the junction unmatched. This CDR3 reads CASSSKTGVGETQYF. The DNA for the CDR3 is TGTGCCAGCAGCTCCAAGACAGGGGTTGGAGAGACCCAGTACTTC.

This chain connects TRBV28 to TRBJ2-6; a possible D gene is TRBD1 (6 bases). The germline gives CDR1 MDHEN, CDR2 SYDVKM. CDR3 length: 19 amino acids. V gave up 8 bases and J gave up 4 bases, with 27 bases separating them. CDR3 nucleotide sequence: TGTGCCAGCTTTCCCTCTCTCGGGCAGAGGGGGTGGGGGGCCAACGTCCTGACTTTC. Its translation is CASFPSLGQRGWGANVLTF.

V gene TRBV12-3 or TRBV12-4 combines with J gene TRBJ1-1; 9 bases align to TRBD1. The CDR3 is 14 amino acids. The V segment lost 5 bases and the J segment 7 bases; nucleotides outside the gene matches: 8. The CDR3 coding sequence is TGTGCCAGCAGTCCACAGGGGGCGCGGGGTGAAGCTTTCTTT. Translating gives CASSPQGARGEAFF.

The chain links TRBV4-1 to TRBJ1-1, with D unclear. The CDR3 sequence is 14 residues long. V was clipped by 4 bases and J by 0 bases, with 9 bases between them. From germline, CDR1 is MGHRA and CDR2 YSYEKL. The CDR3 sequence: CASSRRTVNTEAFF. The CDR3 region has the DNA TGCGCCAGCAGCCGGAGGACGGTGAACACTGAAGCTTTCTTT.

This chain connects TRBV7-2 to TRBJ2-7, with 7 bases lining up with TRBD1. J gave up 4 bases and V 6 bases, and 9 bases lay outside the gene matches. The CDR3 covers 14 residues. Germline V gives CDR1 SGHTA, CDR2 FQGNSA. The CDR3 DNA reads TGTGCCAGCAGTTGGGGGACAGATGCTTACGAGCAGTACTTC. This translates into CASSWGTDAYEQYF.

For this clonotype: One end of the junction does not line up with germline, which may come from a read error. The chain recombines TRBV2 with TRBJ1-4; D is unclear. Germline values: CDR1 SNHLY, CDR2 FYNNEI. The CDR3 extends over 14 amino acids. The CDR3 nucleotides are TGTGCCATCAGTGCCTTCTCTACTGATGAAAAACTGTTTTTT. Translation gives CAISAFSTDEKLFF.

The J gene is TRBJ2-5, the V gene TRBV18, with D unresolved. The germline CDR1 and CDR2 sequences are KGHSH and LQKENI. V gave up 2 bases and J gave up 3 bases, with 4 bases separating them. The CDR3 contains 12 residues. In nucleotides, the CDR3 is TGTGCCAGCTCACCAAACAAAGAGACCCAGTACTTC. It translates to CASSPNKETQYF.

This clonotype was seen at least ten times. The gene calls are TRBV19 and TRBJ1-4; the D gene is possibly TRBD1 (5 bases). Germline V CDR1 and CDR2: LNHDA, SQIVND (reference sequence). V shed 5 bases and J shed 7 bases, with 11 bases lying between them. The length of the CDR3 is 13 residues. CDR3 in DNA: TGTGCCAGTAGTGTGTGGGGACGTGAAAAACTGTTTTTT. It specifies CASSVWGREKLFF. Together with reference TRBV19 and TRBJ1-4, the CDR3 gives the full variable domain: DGGITQSPKYLFRKEGQNVTLSCEQNLNHDAMYWYRQDPGQGLRLIYYSQIVNDFQKGDIAEGYSVSREKKESFPLTVTSAQKNPTAFYLCASSVWGREKLFFGSGTQLSVL.

This clonotype was picked up many times. The V gene is TRBV25-1, the J gene TRBJ1-2; D gene ambiguous. Germline V gives CDR1 MGHDK, CDR2 SYGVNS. V was shortened by 3 bases and J by 6 bases, with 8 bases between the two germline ends. This CDR3 is built from 12 residues. CDR3 in DNA: TGTGCCAGCAGTGAGGGGTTCGATGGCTACACCTTC. This codes for CASSEGFDGYTF.

The CDR3 loop reads CASSLARGYGDAFF. The CDR3 region has the DNA TGTGCCAGCAGTTTAGCGAGGGGTTACGGGGACGCTTTCTTT. J is TRBJ1-1 and V is TRBV12-3 or TRBV12-4; D is perhaps TRBD1 (5 bases). The CDR3 spans 14 residues. Trimming removed 0 bases from V and 11 bases from J, with 16 bases in between.

V is TRBV10-3 and J is TRBJ2-1; the match to TRBD2 covers 8 bases. From germline, CDR1 is ENHRY and CDR2 SYGVKD. The CDR3 runs 13 residues. Trimming at V came to 8 bases and at J to 10 bases, leaving 10 bases not matched to a gene. CDR3 residues: CAIGGLVAQEQFF. CDR3 DNA: TGTGCCATCGGGGGACTAGTGGCTCAGGAGCAGTTCTTC.

This clonotype was counted ten times or more. The J gene is TRBJ2-7, the V gene TRBV29-1; 8 bases are shared with TRBD1. CDR1 and CDR2 (germline): SQVTM, ANQGSEA. CDR3 size: 13 residues. V gave up 3 bases and J gave up 7 bases; unmatched junction bases: 8. CDR3 DNA: TGCAGCGTTGATGGACAGGGCTTTCGGGAGCAGTACTTC. This gives the protein CSVDGQGFREQYF.

This clonotype has a count of ten or more. The chain carries TRBV7-9 and TRBJ2-7; 7 bases align to TRBD1. The germline V gene has CDR1 SEHNR and CDR2 FQNEAQ (reference sequence). The CDR3 consists of 16 residues. After removal of 0 bases from V and 1 base from J, the junction contained 6 bases not matched to a gene. The CDR3 loop reads CASSLARQGGSYEQYF. The DNA of the CDR3 is TGTGCCAGCAGCTTAGCCCGACAGGGCGGGTCCTACGAGCAGTACTTC.

The chain combines TRBV7-9 with TRBJ1-2; 9 positions match TRBD1. The CDR3 consists of 13 residues. The ends lost 0 bases at V and 13 bases at J; junction bases unmatched: 6. The germline gives CDR1 SEHNR, CDR2 FQNEAQ (reference sequence). CDR3: CASSLATGGRGTF. CDR3 DNA sequence: TGTGCCAGCAGCTTAGCGACAGGGGGTAGAGGCACCTTC.

The chain has TRBV10-3 and TRBJ2-6; 12 bases are shared with TRBD1. This CDR3 is 19 amino acids long. Trimming at V came to 5 bases and at J to 2 bases, leaving 10 bases not matched to a gene. CDR1 and CDR2 from the germline V gene are ENHRY and SYGVKD. CDR3: CAISPPGTGGAAGANVLTF. In nucleotides, the CDR3 is TGTGCCATCAGTCCCCCCGGGACAGGGGGCGCCGCTGGGGCCAACGTCCTGACTTTC.

The chain links TRBV19 to TRBJ1-1; a possible D gene is TRBD1 (5 bases). From germline, CDR1 is LNHDA and CDR2 SQIVND (reference sequence). The CDR3 is made up of 16 amino acids. V lost 1 base, J lost 3 bases, and 15 bases lay in between. In nucleotides, the CDR3 is TGTGCCAGTAGTATAGCGGCGGGGGGGGACGACACTGAAGCTTTCTTT. Protein product: CASSIAAGGDDTEAFF.

This clonotype was picked up many times. The CDR3 sequence: CASSPNLAVAYEQYF. CDR3 nucleotides: TGTGCCAGCAGCCCCAATCTAGCTGTGGCCTACGAGCAGTACTTC. This rearrangement joins TRBV7-2 to TRBJ2-7, with D possibly TRBD2 on 5 matching bases. This CDR3 comprises 15 residues. Germline V CDR1 and CDR2: SGHTA, FQGNSA. Deletions cut 5 bases from V and 2 bases from J, with 16 bases between. Based on the CDR3 plus reference TRBV7-2 and TRBJ2-7, the full variable domain is GAGVSQSPSNKVTEKGKDVELRCDPISGHTALYWYRQSLGQGLEFLIYFQGNSAPDKSGLPSDRFSAERTGGSVSTLTIQRTQQEDSAVYLCASSPNLAVAYEQYFGPGTRLTVT.